One sample yielded the 10 T cell receptor beta chains listed below, sequenced in a study of beta chain features in type 1 diabetes. Every isolated RNA sample was fully reverse transcribed, so sequencing captured expressed TCRB transcripts. Only in-frame clones appear in the TCRdb table, and some are missing; sequencing was by immunoSEQ multiplex PCR. Of under 500,000 clones detected, 30% appear once; the ten largest clones hold about 0.065%. The sequenced material came from naive CD4+ T cells from blood. The receptors shown here come from a man between 18 and 35 years old in good health.

CDR3 nucleotides: TGTGCCAGCAGCCAAGGACCGGGACAGGGTACCCACGAGCAGTACTTC. Encoded protein: CASSQGPGQGTHEQYF. V usage is TRBV4-2 and J usage is TRBJ2-7; 9 nucleotides match TRBD1. The CDR3 consists of 16 residues. The J segment lost 5 bases and the V segment lost 1 base, leaving 9 bases of the junction unmatched. Germline V gene data show CDR1 as LGHNA and CDR2 as YNFKEQ.

The chain combines TRBV19 with TRBJ1-2; D remains ambiguous. From germline, CDR1 is LNHDA and CDR2 SQIVND (reference sequence). There are 13 residues in the CDR3. Trimming removed 7 bases from V and 4 bases from J, with 13 bases in between. CDR3 DNA sequence: TGTGCCAGTACCCCGACGGGTGGCTATGGCTACACCTTC. This translates into CASTPTGGYGYTF.

This clone was observed once. J is TRBJ1-2 and V is TRBV9, with 8 bases fitting TRBD1. Looked up from germline, CDR1 is SGDLS and CDR2 is YYNGEE. The CDR3 loop spans 13 amino acids. The trim removed 2 bases at V and 7 bases at J, leaving 4 bases unmatched. CDR3 nucleotides: TGTGCCAGCAGCGTGGACAGGGACCGTGGCTACACCTTC. Its translation: CASSVDRDRGYTF.

The V and J genes are TRBV2 and TRBJ2-1, with 8 bases fitting TRBD2. CDR1 and CDR2 from the germline V gene are SNHLY and FYNNEI. The CDR3 extends over 15 amino acids. V trimming: 4 bases; J trimming: 9 bases; junction bases outside the gene matches: 11. In DNA form, the CDR3 reads TGTGCCAGCAGTGGACGGCTAGCGGGTGGGGGTGAGCAGTTCTTC. This codes for CASSGRLAGGGEQFF.

V and J are TRBV29-1 and TRBJ1-4; D call uncertain. This CDR3 spans 14 amino acids. Germline V gene lookup returns CDR1 SQVTM and CDR2 ANQGSEA. Trimming removed 7 bases at V and 0 bases at J, with 12 bases between. CDR3 DNA sequence: TGCAGCGCGGCCTGGACTGCAACTAATGAAAAACTGTTTTTT. It encodes CSAAWTATNEKLFF. The variable domain in full, completed from reference TRBV29-1 and TRBJ1-4, reads SAVISQKPSRDICQRGTSLTIQCQVDSQVTMMFWYRQQPGQSLTLIATANQGSEATYESGFVIDKFPISRPNLTFSTLTVSNMSPEDSSIYLCSAAWTATNEKLFFGSGTQLSVL.

This clone was counted a few times. The chain couples TRBV4-3 to TRBJ1-1, with D possibly matching TRBD1 (6 bases). The V end was cut by 1 base, the J end by 7 bases, with 16 bases between. Germline CDR1 and CDR2: LGHNA and YSLEER. The length of the CDR3 is 15 residues. The CDR3 loop reads CASSQGPAGAYEAFF. The DNA for the CDR3 is TGCGCCAGCAGCCAAGGGCCAGCGGGGGCGTATGAAGCTTTCTTT.

The rearrangement uses TRBV7-3 and TRBJ2-1; 7 bases agree with TRBD2. Trimming cost V 1 base and J 2 bases; bases outside gene matches: 8. The CDR3 covers 17 residues. The V gene's germline CDR1 is SGHTA and CDR2 FQGTGA. This chain's CDR3 is CASSLKLSSGTYNEQFF. The CDR3 nucleotides read TGTGCCAGCAGCTTAAAGTTGTCTAGCGGTACCTACAATGAGCAGTTCTTC. Together with reference TRBV7-3 and TRBJ2-1, the CDR3 gives the full variable domain: GAGVSQTPSNKVTEKGKYVELRCDPISGHTALYWYRQSLGQGPEFLIYFQGTGAADDSGLPNDRFFAVRPEGSVSTLKIQRTERGDSAVYLCASSLKLSSGTYNEQFFGPGTRLTVL.

This clone was found a few times. The rearrangement uses TRBV25-1 and TRBJ1-1; D ambiguous. The CDR3 has 14 amino acids. Trimming stripped 5 bases from V and 0 bases from J, with 10 bases between. Germline assignment: CDR1 MGHDK and CDR2 SYGVNS. CDR3 sequence (DNA): TGTGCCAGCAGTTCGGCGGGAATGAACACTGAAGCTTTCTTT. Encoded protein: CASSSAGMNTEAFF.

There are a few counts of this clone. The V and J genes are TRBV6-1 and TRBJ2-1, with 7 bases matching TRBD1. V shed 6 bases, J shed 3 bases, and the junction held 2 bases outside the gene matches. The CDR3 loop spans 13 amino acids. From germline, CDR1 is MNHNS and CDR2 SASEGT. CDR3 nucleotide sequence: TGTGCCAGCAGCGCAGGGGGCTACAATGAGCAGTTCTTC. It codes for CASSAGGYNEQFF.

This clone appeared a few times. This chain links TRBV30 with TRBJ2-2; D not resolved. Per the germline V gene, CDR1 is GTSNPN and CDR2 is SVGIG (reference sequence). V was clipped by 0 bases and J by 1 base, with 18 bases between them. The CDR3 runs 18 residues. The CDR3 sequence is CAWSVIRQTTRNTGELFF. CDR3 bases: TGTGCCTGGAGTGTGATTCGGCAGACCACTCGGAACACCGGGGAGCTGTTTTTT.